The present TCR beta chain was sequenced within a study of blood T cell repertoires in COVID-19. Study context: Samples came from the United States, Italy and Spain, spanning acute and convalescent COVID-19.

Clones were sequenced by immunoSEQ multiplex PCR, and TCRdb holds only the in-frame ones, with some missing. The sample lists a few hundred thousand clones; roughly 90% were seen once. Germline loops: CDR1 MNHEY, CDR2 SMNVEV (reference sequence). This CDR3 comprises 16 residues. V lost 4 bases and J lost 4; bases outside the gene matches: 9. Sequencing was performed on peripheral blood. The clonotype was recovered from a woman aged 45 to 65 with active or convalescent COVID-19. The V gene is TRBV27, the J gene TRBJ2-5, with TRBD1 identical over 10 bases. CDR3 protein: CASSSLIGTGVETQYF. DNA of the CDR3: TGTGCCAGCAGTTCCCTTATCGGGACAGGGGTAGAGACCCAGTACTTC.